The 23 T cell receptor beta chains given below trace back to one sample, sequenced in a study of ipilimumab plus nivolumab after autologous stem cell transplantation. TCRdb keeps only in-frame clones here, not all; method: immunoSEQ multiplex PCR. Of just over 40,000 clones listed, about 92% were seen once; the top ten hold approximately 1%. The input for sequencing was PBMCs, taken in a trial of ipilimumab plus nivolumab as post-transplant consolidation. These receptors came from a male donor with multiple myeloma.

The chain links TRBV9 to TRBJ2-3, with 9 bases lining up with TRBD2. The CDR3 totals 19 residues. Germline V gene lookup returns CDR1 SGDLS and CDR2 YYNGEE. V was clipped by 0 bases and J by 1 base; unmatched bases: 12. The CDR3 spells CASSVGGGGGIRRTDTQYF. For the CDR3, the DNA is TGTGCCAGCAGCGTAGGCGGCGGGGGGGGCATCCGGCGCACAGATACGCAGTATTTT.

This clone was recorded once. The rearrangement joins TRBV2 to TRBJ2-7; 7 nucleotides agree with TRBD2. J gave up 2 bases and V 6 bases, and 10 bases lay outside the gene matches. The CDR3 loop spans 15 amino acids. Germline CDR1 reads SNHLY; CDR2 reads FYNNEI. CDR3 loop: CASRGGRLAAYEQYF. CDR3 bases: TGTGCCAGCAGGGGGGGGAGACTAGCAGCCTACGAGCAGTACTTC.

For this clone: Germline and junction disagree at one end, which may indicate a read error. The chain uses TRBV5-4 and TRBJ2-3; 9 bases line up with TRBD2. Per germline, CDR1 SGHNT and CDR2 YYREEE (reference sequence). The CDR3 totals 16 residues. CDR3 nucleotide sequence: TGTGCCCGCAGCTTGGTCCGGGGCGGGGGGGCAGATACGCAGTATTTT. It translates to CARSLVRGGGADTQYF.

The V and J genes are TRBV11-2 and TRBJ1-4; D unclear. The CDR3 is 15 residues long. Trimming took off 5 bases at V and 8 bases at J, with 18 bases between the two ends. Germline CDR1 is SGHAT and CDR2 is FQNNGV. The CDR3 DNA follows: TGTGCCAGCAGCAGTTTAGACGGCCTACGGGAAAAACTGTTTTTT. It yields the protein CASSSLDGLREKLFF.

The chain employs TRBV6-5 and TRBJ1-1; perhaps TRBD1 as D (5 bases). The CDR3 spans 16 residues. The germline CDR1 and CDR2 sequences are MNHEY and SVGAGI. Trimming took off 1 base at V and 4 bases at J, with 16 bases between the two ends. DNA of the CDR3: TGTGCCAGCAGTTACTTGGGTGCCGGGGGGAGCACTGAAGCTTTCTTT. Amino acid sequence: CASSYLGAGGSTEAFF.

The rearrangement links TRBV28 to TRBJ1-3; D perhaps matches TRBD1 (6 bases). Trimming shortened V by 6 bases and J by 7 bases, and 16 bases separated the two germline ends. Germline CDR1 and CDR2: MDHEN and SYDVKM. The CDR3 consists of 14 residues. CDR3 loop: CASRQDSILNTIYF. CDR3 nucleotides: TGTGCCAGCAGACAGGACAGCATACTCAACACCATATATTTT.

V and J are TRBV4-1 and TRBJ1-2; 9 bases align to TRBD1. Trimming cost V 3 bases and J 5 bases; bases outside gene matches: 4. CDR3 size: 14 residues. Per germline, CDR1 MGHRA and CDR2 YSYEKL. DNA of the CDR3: TGCGCCAGCAGCCAGAACAGGGGGCTTTATGGCTACACCTTC. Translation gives CASSQNRGLYGYTF.

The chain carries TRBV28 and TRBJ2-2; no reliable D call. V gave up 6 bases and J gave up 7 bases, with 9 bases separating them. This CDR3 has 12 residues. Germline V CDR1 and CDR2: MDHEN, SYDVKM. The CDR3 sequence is CASSLFGGELFF. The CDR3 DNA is TGTGCCAGCAGCCTCTTCGGCGGGGAGCTGTTTTTT.

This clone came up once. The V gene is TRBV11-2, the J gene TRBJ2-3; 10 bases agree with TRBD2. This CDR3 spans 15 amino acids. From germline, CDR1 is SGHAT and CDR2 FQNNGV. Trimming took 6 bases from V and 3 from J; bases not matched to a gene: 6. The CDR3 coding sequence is TGTGCCAGCAGGGCTAGCGGGAGTCGGACAGATACGCAGTATTTT. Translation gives CASRASGSRTDTQYF.

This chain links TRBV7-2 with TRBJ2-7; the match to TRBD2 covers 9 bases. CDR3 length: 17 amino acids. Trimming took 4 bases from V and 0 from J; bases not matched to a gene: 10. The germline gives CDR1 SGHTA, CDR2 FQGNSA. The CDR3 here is CASSSGLAWGVSYEQYF. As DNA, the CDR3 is TGTGCCAGCAGCTCGGGACTAGCTTGGGGTGTCTCCTACGAGCAGTACTTC.

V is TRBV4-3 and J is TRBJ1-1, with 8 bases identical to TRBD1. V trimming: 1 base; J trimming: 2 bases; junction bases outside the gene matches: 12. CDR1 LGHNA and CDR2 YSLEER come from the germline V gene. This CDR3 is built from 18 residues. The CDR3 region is CASSQALYRGGLNTEAFF. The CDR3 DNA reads TGCGCCAGCAGCCAAGCACTATACAGGGGGGGACTAAACACTGAAGCTTTCTTT.

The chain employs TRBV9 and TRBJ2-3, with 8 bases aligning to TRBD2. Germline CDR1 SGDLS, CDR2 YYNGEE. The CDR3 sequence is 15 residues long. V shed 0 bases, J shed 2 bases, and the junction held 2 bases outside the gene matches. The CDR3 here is CASSVASGLTDTQYF. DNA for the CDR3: TGTGCCAGCAGCGTAGCTAGCGGGCTCACAGATACGCAGTATTTT.

CDR3 DNA: TGCGCCAGCAGCCCAGCCGGACAGGGACCAGATACGCAGTATTTT. Protein sequence: CASSPAGQGPDTQYF. The chain uses TRBV5-1 and TRBJ2-3, with 8 bases fitting TRBD1. The CDR3 length is 15 residues. The V gene end was trimmed by 4 bases and the J gene end by 4 bases; junction bases not matched to a gene: 8. Per germline, CDR1 SGHRS and CDR2 YFSETQ.

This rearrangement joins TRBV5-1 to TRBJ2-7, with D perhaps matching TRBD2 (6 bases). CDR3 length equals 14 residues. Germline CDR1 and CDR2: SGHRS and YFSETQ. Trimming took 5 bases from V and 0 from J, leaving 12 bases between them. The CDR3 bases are TGCGCCAGCAGAGGCGGGGTGAGCTCCTACGAGCAGTACTTC. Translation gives CASRGGVSSYEQYF.

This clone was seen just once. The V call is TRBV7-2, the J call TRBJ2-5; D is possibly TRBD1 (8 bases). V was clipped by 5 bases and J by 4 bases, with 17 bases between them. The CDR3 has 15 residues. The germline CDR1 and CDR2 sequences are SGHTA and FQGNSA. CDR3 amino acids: CASSPGGQGAETQYF. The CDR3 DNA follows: TGTGCCAGCAGCCCCGGGGGGCAGGGGGCAGAGACCCAGTACTTC.

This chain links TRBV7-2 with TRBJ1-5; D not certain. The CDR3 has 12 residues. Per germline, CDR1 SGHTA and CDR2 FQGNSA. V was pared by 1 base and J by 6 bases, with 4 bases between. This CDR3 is CASSLGGQPQHF. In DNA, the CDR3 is TGTGCCAGCAGCTTAGGGGGTCAGCCCCAGCATTTT.

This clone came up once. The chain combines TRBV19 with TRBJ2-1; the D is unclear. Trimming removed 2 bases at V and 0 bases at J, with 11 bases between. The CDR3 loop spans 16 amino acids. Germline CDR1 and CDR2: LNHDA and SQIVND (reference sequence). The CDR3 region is CASSIFGRSSYNEQFF. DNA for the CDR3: TGTGCCAGTAGTATATTCGGGCGGAGCTCCTACAATGAGCAGTTCTTC.

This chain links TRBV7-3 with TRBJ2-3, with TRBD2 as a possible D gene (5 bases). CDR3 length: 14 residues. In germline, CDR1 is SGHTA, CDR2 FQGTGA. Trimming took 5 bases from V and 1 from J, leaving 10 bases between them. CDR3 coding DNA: TGTGCCAGCAGCCCTACGCGGGGCACAGATACGCAGTATTTT. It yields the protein CASSPTRGTDTQYF. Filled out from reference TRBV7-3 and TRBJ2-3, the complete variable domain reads GAGVSQTPSNKVTEKGKYVELRCDPISGHTALYWYRQSLGQGPEFLIYFQGTGAADDSGLPNDRFFAVRPEGSVSTLKIQRTERGDSAVYLCASSPTRGTDTQYFGPGTRLTVL.

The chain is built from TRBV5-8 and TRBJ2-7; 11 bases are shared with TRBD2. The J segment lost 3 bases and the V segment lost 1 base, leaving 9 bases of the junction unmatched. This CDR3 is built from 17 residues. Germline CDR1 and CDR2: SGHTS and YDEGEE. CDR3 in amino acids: CASSLSFGTSGHYEQYF. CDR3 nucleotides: TGTGCCAGCAGCTTGAGTTTCGGGACTAGCGGTCACTACGAGCAGTACTTC. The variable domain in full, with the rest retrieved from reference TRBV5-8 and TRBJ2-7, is EAGVTQSPTHLIKTRGQQATLRCSPISGHTSVYWYQQALGLGLQFLLWYDEGEERNRGNFPPRFSGRQFPNYSSELNVNALELEDSALYLCASSLSFGTSGHYEQYFGPGTRLTVT.

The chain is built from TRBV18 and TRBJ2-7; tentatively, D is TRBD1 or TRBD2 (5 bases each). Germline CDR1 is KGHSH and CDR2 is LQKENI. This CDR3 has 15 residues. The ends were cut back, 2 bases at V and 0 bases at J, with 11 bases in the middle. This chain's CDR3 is CASSPGGRSSYEQYF. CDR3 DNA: TGTGCCAGCTCACCAGGGGGTAGGAGCTCCTACGAGCAGTACTTC.

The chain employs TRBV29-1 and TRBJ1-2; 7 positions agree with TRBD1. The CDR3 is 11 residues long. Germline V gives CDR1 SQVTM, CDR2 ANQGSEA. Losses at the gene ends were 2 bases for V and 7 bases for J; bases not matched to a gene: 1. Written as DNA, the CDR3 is TGCAGCGTTGAAAACAGGGGTGGCTACACCTTC. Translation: CSVENRGGYTF.

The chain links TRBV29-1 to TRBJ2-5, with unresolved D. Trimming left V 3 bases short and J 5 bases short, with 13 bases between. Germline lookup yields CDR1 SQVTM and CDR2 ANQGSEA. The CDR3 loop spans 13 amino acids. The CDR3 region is CSVEGSEWETQYF. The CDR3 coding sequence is TGCAGCGTTGAGGGTTCTGAATGGGAGACCCAGTACTTC.

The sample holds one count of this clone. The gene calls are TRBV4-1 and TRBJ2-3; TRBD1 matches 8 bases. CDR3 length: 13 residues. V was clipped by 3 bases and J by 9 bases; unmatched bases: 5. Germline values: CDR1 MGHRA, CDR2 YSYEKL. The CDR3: CASSQTGVDTQYF. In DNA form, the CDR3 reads TGCGCCAGCAGCCAGACAGGGGTGGACACGCAGTATTTT.